Listed below are T cell receptor beta chains from one sample, sequenced in a study of T cell responses to AZD1222 COVID-19 vaccine. Produced via immunoSEQ multiplex PCR; TCRdb's table is partial and in-frame only. The sample holds some 130,000 clones; 88% are singletons and the top ten take roughly a sixth. The sequences come from peripheral blood, collected on day 0 of MenACWY control vaccination. Receptor source: an adult in good health. The CDR3 runs from the conserved cysteine through the conserved F or W. A D gene is named only where the DNA matches it firmly. Rows may omit the clone size; those that give it use once, few, many or a size class.

TRBV5-1,NA,TRBJ2-7,TRBD2,TGCGCCAGCAGCTCTAGCGGGGGAAGATCCTCCTACGAGCAGTACTTC,CASSSSGGRSSYEQYF
TRBV5-5,NA,TRBJ2-2,TRBD2,TGTGCCAGCAGCGGAGGACTAGCGGGAGTGAACACCGGGGAGCTGTTTTTT,CASSGGLAGVNTGELFF
TRBV28,NA,TRBJ2-7,NA,TGTGCCAGCAGTTTATTCGCGACTGTTACCTACGAGCAGTACTTC,CASSLFATVTYEQYF
TRBV6-6,once,TRBJ2-1,TRBD2,TGTGCCAGCAGTTACGCTAGCGGGAGTCTTAATGAGCAGTTCTTC,CASSYASGSLNEQFF
TRBV28,NA,TRBJ2-7,NA,TGTGCCACAGCCGCGGGGTGGGGGAAATCCTACGAGCAGTACTTC,CATAAGWGKSYEQYF
TRBV19,NA,TRBJ1-5,NA,TGTGCCAGTAAGGGAGCCAATCAGCCCCAGCATTTT,CASKGANQPQHF
TRBV3-1/TRBV3-2,NA,TRBJ2-1,TRBD1,TGTGCCAGCAGCGGCCCGGGACAGGGGTGGGAGCAGTTCTTC,CASSGPGQGWEQFF
TRBV14,few,TRBJ1-1,NA,TGTGCCAGCAGCCCTTCTGGTATCGAAGCTTTCTTT,CASSPSGIEAFF
TRBV5-4,NA,TRBJ2-2,TRBD2,TGTGCCAGCAGCCCGGGGACTAGCGGGAGGACCGGGGAGCTGTTTTTT,CASSPGTSGRTGELFF
TRBV25-1,NA,TRBJ1-2,NA,TGTGCCAGCAGACCCACAGGAACCACCCATTCTAACTATGGCTACACCTTC,CASRPTGTTHSNYGYTF
TRBV4-1,once,TRBJ2-7,TRBD2,TGCGCCAGCAGCCAAGGGCTAGCGGGGGCCTGGGAGCAGTACTTC,CASSQGLAGAWEQYF
TRBV7-9,once,TRBJ1-1,TRBD1,TGTGCCAGCAGCGCCTGGACAGGGAGAAGGAACACTGAAGCTTTCTTT,CASSAWTGRRNTEAFF
TRBV3-1/TRBV3-2,NA,TRBJ2-7,TRBD2,TGTGCCAGCACCCTAGCGGGAGGGCCCCACGAGCAGTACTTC,CASTLAGGPHEQYF
TRBV5-4,NA,TRBJ2-7,NA,TGTGCCAGCAGCTTCATAACTGGCGAGCAGTACTTC,CASSFITGEQYF
TRBV5-1,NA,TRBJ2-7,TRBD2,TGCGCCAGCAGCTCTAGCGGAAATGTGGACGAGCAGTACTTC,CASSSSGNVDEQYF
TRBV6-5,NA,TRBJ1-6,NA,TGTGCCAGCAGTTACCGTAGGGAACCGAATTCACCCCTCCACTTT,CASSYRREPNSPLHF
TRBV7-9,NA,TRBJ2-2,TRBD1,TGTGCCAGCAGCCCCGACAGGGTGAACACCGGGGAGCTGTTTTTT,CASSPDRVNTGELFF
TRBV5-4,NA,TRBJ2-1,TRBD2,TGTGCCAGTGCCCGATCGGGGAGGGCCAATGAGCAGTTCTTC,CASARSGRANEQFF
TRBV3-1/TRBV3-2,NA,TRBJ2-3,NA,TGTGCCAGCAGTCGCGGGGGACAGTCAGTTTTT,CASSRGGQSVF
TRBV6-5,once,TRBJ1-4,NA,TGTGCCAGCGGAAGGCGGAAAACACGGGATGAAAAACTGTTTTTT,CASGRRKTRDEKLFF
TRBV11-2,NA,TRBJ2-7,NA,TGTGCCAGCAGCTTAGTCGGGGCCAGACAGTCAGCCTACGAGCAGTACTTC,CASSLVGARQSAYEQYF
TRBV20-1,NA,TRBJ2-1,NA,TGCAGTGCTAGAGATCAGGGGTGGTGGTTCTTC,CSARDQGWWFF
TRBV6-6,NA,TRBJ2-7,NA,TGTGCCAGCAGTACCGGGGACGGATACTACGAGCAGTACTTC,CASSTGDGYYEQYF
TRBV5-1,NA,TRBJ1-6,NA,TGCGCCAGCAGCTTGGAAGGGACGCCGGCGAATTCACCCCTCCACTTT,CASSLEGTPANSPLHF
TRBV5-4,NA,TRBJ1-2,TRBD1,TGTGCCAGCAGCTTAGGAGCCTTGACAGGGGCGGTGAGCGGCTACACCTTC,CASSLGALTGAVSGYTF
TRBV16,once,TRBJ1-3,NA,TGTGCCAGCAGCCAAGGGAGGGATGACTCTGGAAACACCATATATTTT,CASSQGRDDSGNTIYF
TRBV3-1/TRBV3-2,once,TRBJ1-1,TRBD1,TGTGCCAGCAGCCGAATTTTACCCGGGACAGGGAACACTGAAGCTTTCTTT,CASSRILPGTGNTEAFF
TRBV6-6,NA,TRBJ1-5,NA,TGTGCCAGCAGTTACCTCCCTGGACCTCAGCCCCAGCATTTT,CASSYLPGPQPQHF
TRBV6-1,NA,TRBJ2-4,NA,TGTGCCAGCAGTGAATGGCCAGGAAACATTCAGTACTTC,CASSEWPGNIQYF
TRBV30,NA,TRBJ1-4,NA,TGTGCCTGGAGTGTACTTCGAGGCAGGGTTTATGAAAAACTGTTTTTT,CAWSVLRGRVYEKLFF
TRBV7-2,NA,TRBJ2-7,TRBD2,TGTGCCAGCAGCTTAGCGGCGGGAGTACAGTACGAGCAGTACTTC,CASSLAAGVQYEQYF
TRBV11-2,NA,TRBJ2-1,TRBD2,TGTGCCAGCAGAACCCCTGGGCGCGGGAGTTTCGATGAGCAGTTCTTC,CASRTPGRGSFDEQFF
TRBV21-1,NA,TRBJ2-1,NA,TGTGCCAGCAGAACTAGCGGGAGTTACAATGAGCAGTTCTTC,CASRTSGSYNEQFF
TRBV5-1,once,TRBJ1-1,NA,TGCGCCAGCAGCTTGGCCAGGGGAAGCACTGAAGCTTTCTTT,CASSLARGSTEAFF
TRBV6-4,NA,TRBJ2-7,NA,TGTGCCAGCAGTGCTGAGGGTTCGGAGGAGCAGTACTTC,CASSAEGSEEQYF
TRBV12-3/TRBV12-4,once,TRBJ2-7,NA,TGTGCCAGCAGTTTAGAGGAAGGCTACGAGCAGTACTTC,CASSLEEGYEQYF
TRBV2,NA,TRBJ2-7,NA,TGTGCCAACTCGGGACTCCGAGGGGAGCAGTACTTC,CANSGLRGEQYF
TRBV4-1,NA,TRBJ1-6,TRBD1,TGCGCCAGCAGCCAAAATGAGGGACGACCGGGACAGGGTGGATCACCCCTCCACTTT,CASSQNEGRPGQGGSPLHF
TRBV3-1/TRBV3-2,NA,TRBJ2-2,TRBD2,TGTGCCAGCAGCCAAGTCGTCCTAGCGGGGCCTCCCGGGGAGCTGTTTTTT,CASSQVVLAGPPGELFF
TRBV6-1,NA,TRBJ1-2,NA,TGTGCCAGCAGTGATATTTTCGCGAACTATGGCTACACCTTC,CASSDIFANYGYTF
TRBV6-6,NA,TRBJ2-7,NA,TGTGCCAGCAGTTACGGGGGTAGGAACAAGGACGAGCAGTACTTC,CASSYGGRNKDEQYF